This T cell receptor beta chain was captured in a study of beta chain features in type 1 diabetes. Points from the study as a whole: Within patients, naive, central memory and Treg TCRB repertoires seemed more similar than within healthy donors.

Germline CDR1 SEHNR, CDR2 FQNEAQ (reference sequence). Trimming removed 1 base from V and 2 bases from J, with 18 bases in between. The CDR3 sequence is 17 residues long. The sample holds a few counts of this clone. Its antigen remains unidentified. All of the isolated RNA was reverse transcribed, so expressed TCRB transcripts were sequenced. Method: immunoSEQ multiplex PCR; TCRdb's copy keeps in-frame clones and lacks some. Counted here are fewer than 250,000 clones, 13% to 15% occurring once; the ten biggest clones make up more than 0.02%. The sequenced material came from naive CD4+ T cells from blood. The chain combines TRBV7-9 with TRBJ2-7; tentative D call: TRBD1 (7 bases). This sequence was found in a woman aged 40 to 50 in good health. The CDR3 DNA follows: TGTGCCAGCAGCTTAGGTGGGGTCGGGGGACAGACCTACGAGCAGTACTTC. This codes for CASSLGGVGGQTYEQYF.